This record concerns one TCR beta chain sequence. This specimen belongs to a study of T cell changes during pregnancy in multiple sclerosis. Trimming removed 6 bases from V and 0 bases from J; junction bases left unmatched: 3. This CDR3 is built from 17 residues. Germline lookup yields CDR1 MNHEY and CDR2 SMNVEV (reference sequence). TCRdb's copy holds only in-frame clones and misses some; the assay was immunoSEQ multiplex PCR. The sample lists some 46,000 clones; roughly 92% were seen once. This TCR came from a female donor with multiple sclerosis, enrolled in a pregnancy study. The material sequenced was peripheral blood. The chain joins TRBV27 to TRBJ2-1; 15 nucleotides match TRBD2. CDR3: CASRGTSGRYSYNEQFF. The CDR3 bases are TGTGCCAGCAGGGGGACTAGCGGGAGGTACTCCTACAATGAGCAGTTCTTC.